The 20 T cell receptor beta chains below come from one sample, sequenced in a study of CD8 T cells in ankylosing spondylitis. For these receptors, no antigen is known. Study-wide results and caveats: Blood of patients with ankylosing spondylitis appeared to be characterized by a TCR beta motif of 8 or 9 highly homologous variants.

MiXCR was run by TCRdb on the 5' RACE reads, yielding one entry per CDR3 protein. Counted here are 100,000 to 150,000 distinct CDR3 sequences, 15% to 20% occurring once; the ten biggest clones make up 30% to 35%. The sample taken for sequencing was blood, either unsorted or a sorted T cell fraction (not recorded which). The receptor source for this set is a male donor with ankylosing spondylitis.

This chain joins TRBV6-2 or TRBV6-3 and TRBJ2-4; a possible D gene is TRBD2 (7 bases). This CDR3 has 13 amino acids. The V and J ends lost 2 bases and 8 bases respectively, with 10 bases between them. CDR1 and CDR2 (germline): MNHEY, SVGEGT. This chain's CDR3 is CASSYPGGDIQYF. CDR3 sequence (DNA): TGTGCCAGCAGTTACCCGGGGGGCGACATTCAGTACTTC.

This clonotype was detected a few times. The chain carries TRBV11-2 and TRBJ1-5; no reliable D call. The CDR3 is made up of 13 amino acids. Between the trimmed V and J ends, which lost 11 bases and 3 bases, there was a span of 14 bases. Germline lookup yields CDR1 SGHAT and CDR2 FQNNGV. CDR3 bases: TGTGCCGGCCAGAGCATACTCAATCAGCCCCAGCATTTT. Amino acids: CAGQSILNQPQHF.

The chain couples TRBV4-3 to TRBJ2-1, with D maybe TRBD2 (6 bases). The germline V gene encodes CDR1 LGHNA and CDR2 YSLEER. The ends were cut back, 0 bases at V and 3 bases at J, with 12 bases in the middle. CDR3 length: 16 amino acids. The CDR3 sequence is CASSQDQGAGYNEQFF. The CDR3 nucleotides read TGCGCCAGCAGCCAAGATCAGGGAGCGGGCTACAATGAGCAGTTCTTC.

This clonotype was picked up a small number of times. The chain recombines TRBV19 with TRBJ2-7, with unresolved D. Germline CDR1 reads LNHDA; CDR2 reads SQIVND (reference sequence). CDR3 length: 11 amino acids. Deletions cut 3 bases from V and 4 bases from J, with 4 bases between. The CDR3 region is CASSIGYEQYF. The CDR3 region has the DNA TGTGCCAGTAGTATTGGGTACGAGCAGTACTTC.

The chain recombines TRBV7-8 with TRBJ2-3, with D possibly TRBD2 on 7 matching bases. Trimming shortened V by 1 base and J by 8 bases, and 16 bases separated the two germline ends. There are 15 residues in the CDR3. The V gene's germline CDR1 is SGHVS and CDR2 FQNEAQ. This chain's CDR3 is CASSLGGRERVTQYF. CDR3 bases: TGTGCCAGCAGCTTAGGGGGGCGGGAGCGTGTTACGCAGTATTTT.

This clonotype showed up just a few times. The genes are TRBV10-3 and TRBJ1-1; D ambiguous. Germline CDR1 reads ENHRY; CDR2 reads SYGVKD. V was clipped by 1 base and J by 0 bases, with 9 bases between them. The length of the CDR3 is 15 residues. The CDR3 DNA is TGTGCCATCAGTGAGTGGGAGGGTCTGAACACTGAAGCTTTCTTT. It codes for CAISEWEGLNTEAFF.

The CDR3 is CASRRQGLSTGELFF. The CDR3 coding sequence is TGTGCCAGCAGACGACAGGGTTTGAGCACCGGGGAGCTGTTTTTT. The chain links TRBV28 to TRBJ2-2; 7 bases match TRBD1. The germline gives CDR1 MDHEN, CDR2 SYDVKM. The V segment lost 6 bases and the J segment 4 bases; nucleotides outside the gene matches: 8. CDR3 length: 15 amino acids.

The chain couples TRBV5-6 to TRBJ1-1; D is uncertain. The V and J ends lost 4 bases and 5 bases respectively, with 18 bases between them. Germline values: CDR1 SGHDT, CDR2 YYEEEE. The length of the CDR3 is 15 residues. CDR3 amino acids: CASSLGYGLGTEAFF. DNA of the CDR3: TGTGCCAGCAGCCTGGGGTATGGCCTAGGGACTGAAGCTTTCTTT.

On this clonotype itself: A junction boundary mismatches the germline segment, possibly from a read error. The CDR3 sequence: CSAPKKGDISF. The CDR3 coding sequence is TGCAGTGCGCCAAAGAAGGGGGACATCAGTTTT. The chain joins TRBV20-1 to TRBJ1-4; D might be TRBD1 (6 bases). CDR3 length equals 11 residues. CDR1 is DFQATT, CDR2 SNEGSKA, per germline (reference sequence).

V usage is TRBV28 and J usage is TRBJ2-5; TRBD2 agrees at 8 bases. J gave up 5 bases and V 4 bases, and 12 bases lay outside the gene matches. CDR3 length equals 16 residues. Looked up from germline, CDR1 is MDHEN and CDR2 is SYDVKM. This CDR3 is CASSSIRLARQETQYF. The CDR3 DNA follows: TGTGCCAGCAGTTCCATTCGACTAGCGAGACAGGAGACCCAGTACTTC.

The V call is TRBV28, the J call TRBJ1-5, with 11 positions matching TRBD1. Germline V gene lookup returns CDR1 MDHEN and CDR2 SYDVKM. There are 15 residues in the CDR3. Germline trimming cut 8 bases from V and 5 bases from J; bases unmatched to any gene: 8. In DNA form, the CDR3 reads TGTGCCAGCTGCCTCAGGACAGGGGGCGATCAGCCCCAGCATTTT. Its protein product is CASCLRTGGDQPQHF.

This clonotype was seen only a few times. The rearrangement uses TRBV5-1 and TRBJ2-7, with 7 bases that match TRBD2. Germline V gene lookup returns CDR1 SGHRS and CDR2 YFSETQ. The trim removed 2 bases at V and 6 bases at J, leaving 2 bases unmatched. The CDR3 spans 12 residues. CDR3: CASSFREGEQYF. The CDR3 coding sequence is TGCGCCAGCAGCTTCAGGGAGGGCGAGCAGTACTTC. Based on the CDR3 plus reference TRBV5-1 and TRBJ2-7, the full variable domain is KAGVTQTPRYLIKTRGQQVTLSCSPISGHRSVSWYQQTPGQGLQFLFEYFSETQRNKGNFPGRFSGRQFSNSRSEMNVSTLELGDSALYLCASSFREGEQYFGPGTRLTVT.

V and J are TRBV29-1 and TRBJ2-3; D assignment may be TRBD1 or TRBD2 (5 bases each). Per the germline V gene, CDR1 is SQVTM and CDR2 is ANQGSEA. This CDR3 has 16 residues. The V end lost 6 bases, the J end lost 2 bases, and 21 bases lay between the germline ends. For the CDR3, the DNA is TGCAGCGTAGACCGGTGGATGAGGGACGACACAGATACGCAGTATTTT. Amino acids: CSVDRWMRDDTDTQYF.

This clonotype came up a few times. This rearrangement joins TRBV6-2 or TRBV6-3 to TRBJ2-7; the D call may be TRBD1 or TRBD2 (6 bases each). Trimming pared 2 bases from V and 2 bases from J, leaving 19 bases between. Looked up from germline, CDR1 is MNHEY and CDR2 is SVGEGT. CDR3 length: 17 amino acids. The CDR3 bases are TGTGCCAGCAGTTACACCCCCGGGGGCAGGAGTCCCTACGAGCAGTACTTC. Its protein product is CASSYTPGGRSPYEQYF.

This clonotype was seen a handful of times. V gene TRBV27 combines with J gene TRBJ2-7; 8 bases agree with TRBD2. Germline CDR1 MNHEY, CDR2 SMNVEV (reference sequence). V lost 6 bases to trimming and J lost 3 bases; unmatched junction nucleotides: 4. The CDR3 contains 13 residues. CDR3 loop: CASSSGLVYEQYF. Here the CDR3 DNA reads TGTGCCAGCAGCTCGGGACTAGTCTACGAGCAGTACTTC.

This clonotype was seen repeatedly, ten times or more. V gene TRBV5-1 combines with J gene TRBJ2-3, with D possibly being TRBD2 (6 bases). This CDR3 has 15 residues. Germline-derived CDR1 and CDR2 are SGHRS and YFSETQ. The germline V and J ends were trimmed by 4 bases and 2 bases, with 14 bases remaining between them. The CDR3 is CASSINSGTTDTQYF. CDR3 nucleotides: TGCGCCAGCAGCATCAATAGCGGCACCACAGATACGCAGTATTTT. The variable domain in full, with the rest retrieved from reference TRBV5-1 and TRBJ2-3, is KAGVTQTPRYLIKTRGQQVTLSCSPISGHRSVSWYQQTPGQGLQFLFEYFSETQRNKGNFPGRFSGRQFSNSRSEMNVSTLELGDSALYLCASSINSGTTDTQYFGPGTRLTVL.

This sequence joins TRBV27 and TRBJ2-7; the D is unclear. CDR1 is MNHEY and CDR2 is SMNVEV in the germline V gene (reference sequence). CDR3 length: 13 amino acids. Trimming stripped 4 bases from V and 5 bases from J, with 12 bases between. The CDR3 reads CASSYRSPDEQYF. The CDR3, as DNA: TGTGCCAGCAGTTATCGATCCCCCGACGAGCAGTACTTC.

The chain links TRBV29-1 to TRBJ2-1; tentative D call: TRBD2 (6 bases). The V gene lost 7 bases and the J gene lost 7 bases, with 20 bases spanning the gap. Germline V gene lookup returns CDR1 SQVTM and CDR2 ANQGSEA. The CDR3 loop spans 14 amino acids. CDR3 in DNA: TGCAGCGCCCCAAGGAGGGCCTTATCAAATGAGCAGTTCTTC. As protein: CSAPRRALSNEQFF.

V and J are TRBV7-9 and TRBJ2-1, with TRBD2 as a possible D gene (5 bases). Germline CDR1 is SEHNR and CDR2 is FQNEAQ (reference sequence). Trimming took 5 bases from V and 9 from J, leaving 17 bases between them. The CDR3 spans 14 residues. The CDR3 is CASSPSASSGEQFF. The CDR3, as DNA: TGTGCCAGCAGCCCCTCGGCTAGCTCTGGTGAGCAGTTCTTC.

This clonotype was observed a few times. The chain uses TRBV27 and TRBJ2-1, with 10 bases fitting TRBD2. Germline CDR1 MNHEY, CDR2 SMNVEV (reference sequence). This CDR3 spans 15 amino acids. The junction had 3 bases not matched to a gene; V was cut back by 3 bases and J by 4 bases. CDR3 amino acids: CASSFTLAGYNEQFF. CDR3 nucleotides: TGTGCCAGCAGTTTCACACTAGCGGGATACAATGAGCAGTTCTTC.